Listed below are T cell receptor beta chains from one sample, sequenced in a study of T-cell memory formation after mild COVID-19. TCRdb re-called the 5' RACE reads through MiXCR, storing one row per CDR3 protein. This table has more than 350,000 distinct CDR3 sequences, under 25% appearing once. The source material was PBMCs or a T cell subset sorted from them (not recorded which). These receptors came from an adult woman who had mild COVID-19 (a few samples of this study predate the infection). Cell type and time point are not known. Each CDR3 is given with its conserved first and last residue. A D gene is named only where the DNA matches it firmly. Size is omitted from some rows. Given values are once, few, many or a class for expanded clones.

cdr3_aa cdr3_nt v_call d_call j_call clone_size
CASSATSGKYEQYF TGTGCCAGCAGTGCGACTAGCGGGAAGTACGAGCAGTACTTC TRBV6-1 TRBD2 TRBJ2-7 once
CASSVDTSSYEQYF TGTGCCAGCAGTGTTGACACCAGCTCCTACGAGCAGTACTTC TRBV25-1 . TRBJ2-7 few
CASSLGSGRITYNEQFF TGCGCCAGCAGCTTGGGTAGCGGGAGGATAACCTACAATGAGCAGTTCTTC TRBV5-1 TRBD2 TRBJ2-1 few
CASSYGYSGASTDTQYF TGTGCCAGCAGTTACGGTTATAGCGGGGCTAGCACAGATACGCAGTATTTT TRBV6-5 TRBD2 TRBJ2-3 .
CASSQDPSGSRVIQYF TGCGCCAGCAGCCAAGATCCTAGCGGGAGCCGGGTCATTCAATACTTC TRBV4-3 TRBD2 TRBJ2-4 .
CSVQSTPYEQYF TGCAGCGTCCAAAGCACCCCCTACGAGCAGTACTTC TRBV29-1 . TRBJ2-7 .
CASSLGGFANQPQHF TGTGCCAGCAGTTTAGGGGGTTTTGCAAATCAGCCCCAGCATTTT TRBV12-3/TRBV12-4 . TRBJ1-5 .
CASSQEAGLSTDTQYF TGCGCCAGCAGCCAAGAAGCGGGGCTTAGCACAGATACGCAGTATTTT TRBV4-1 TRBD2 TRBJ2-3 few
CASSPRDGASYNEQFF TGTGCCAGCAGCCCCCGGGACGGGGCCTCATACAATGAGCAGTTCTTC TRBV7-9 . TRBJ2-1 .
CATSRVGQGEQKTQYF TGTGCCACCAGCAGAGTGGGACAGGGGGAGCAAAAGACCCAGTACTTC TRBV15 TRBD1 TRBJ2-5 few
CASSHTGRTEAFF TGTGCCAGCAGCCACACAGGGCGGACTGAAGCTTTCTTT TRBV14 . TRBJ1-1 .
CATSYRGTVNTGELFF TGTGCCACCAGTTACCGCGGGACGGTGAACACCGGGGAGCTGTTTTTT TRBV24-1 . TRBJ2-2 .
CASSVEASGSLVQYF TGTGCCAGCAGCGTAGAGGCTAGCGGGAGTCTTGTGCAGTACTTC TRBV9 TRBD2 TRBJ2-7 .
CASSVSGGNTEAFF TGTGCCAGCAGTGTCTCGGGCGGGAACACTGAAGCTTTCTTT TRBV6-1 . TRBJ1-1 few
CASSQQGPDTQYF TGCGCCAGCAGCCAGCAGGGCCCAGATACGCAGTATTTT TRBV4-1 . TRBJ2-3 .
CASSPPQPYNEQFF TGTGCCAGCTCACCCCCTCAGCCCTACAATGAGCAGTTCTTC TRBV18 . TRBJ2-1 few
CASSSWTGAFSTDTQYF TGTGCCAGCAGCTCCTGGACAGGGGCCTTTAGCACAGATACGCAGTATTTT TRBV27 TRBD1 TRBJ2-3 few
CASSSGPAGAGETQYF TGCGCCAGCAGCTCCGGACCAGCGGGGGCTGGGGAGACCCAGTACTTC TRBV5-1 TRBD2 TRBJ2-5 .
CASSQSIENTEAFF TGTGCCAGCAGCCAATCGATTGAGAACACTGAAGCTTTCTTT TRBV3-1 . TRBJ1-1 .
CASSYAGTASGNTIYF TGTGCCAGCAGTTACGCGGGGACAGCCTCTGGAAACACCATATATTTT TRBV6-5 TRBD1 TRBJ1-3 .
CASSQEERGGGKYNEQFF TGCGCCAGCAGCCAAGAGGAGCGGGGCGGGGGGAAATACAATGAGCAGTTCTTC TRBV4-1 TRBD2 TRBJ2-1 .
CASSIGGAIGELFF TGTGCCAGCAGTATAGGGGGCGCGATCGGGGAGCTGTTTTTT TRBV2 TRBD1 TRBJ2-2 once
CASSLAGVLSYEQYF TGTGCCAGCAGCCTAGCGGGGGTCCTCTCCTACGAGCAGTACTTC TRBV14 TRBD2 TRBJ2-7 .
CSASPVAGGFQETQYF TGCAGTGCTAGTCCGGTAGCGGGGGGATTCCAAGAGACCCAGTACTTC TRBV20-1 TRBD2 TRBJ2-5 .
CASSYSRGFLFF TGTGCCAGCAGTTACTCTCGGGGTTTCCTGTTTTTT TRBV6-5 . TRBJ1-4 .
CASSPGTSGSFGLNEQFF TGCGCCAGCAGCCCCGGGACTAGCGGGAGTTTTGGGCTCAATGAGCAGTTCTTC TRBV5-1 TRBD2 TRBJ2-1 few
CASSPRAGVYEQYF TGTGCCAGCAGCCCAAGGGCAGGGGTTTACGAGCAGTACTTC TRBV7-9 . TRBJ2-7 .
CASSLDGTGGGNIQYF TGCGCCAGCAGCTTGGATGGTACAGGGGGCGGAAACATTCAGTACTTC TRBV5-1 TRBD1 TRBJ2-4 many
CSGLSGEQYF TGCAGCGGACTGTCGGGGGAGCAGTACTTC TRBV29-1 . TRBJ2-7 .
CASSHTKGAGTDTQYF TGCGCCAGCAGCCACACCAAGGGGGCTGGGACAGATACGCAGTATTTT TRBV5-1 TRBD1 TRBJ2-3 .
CASRDVIAWGFEQYF TGTGCCAGCAGGGACGTTATTGCCTGGGGGTTCGAGCAGTACTTC TRBV6-2/TRBV6-3 . TRBJ2-7 .
CASSRQDRFHEQYF TGCGCCAGCAGTCGCCAGGACAGGTTCCACGAGCAGTACTTC TRBV23-1 TRBD1 TRBJ2-7 few
CASSEAGVVGEQYF TGTGCCAGCAGTGAGGCGGGAGTAGTCGGCGAGCAGTACTTC TRBV25-1 TRBD2 TRBJ2-7 few
CSPHAGLAAETQYF TGCAGTCCCCACGCCGGACTAGCGGCAGAGACCCAGTACTTC TRBV20-1 TRBD2 TRBJ2-5 .
CASSQGGGAGTDTQYF TGCGCCAGCAGCCAAGGAGGGGGCGCGGGCACAGATACGCAGTATTTT TRBV4-1 TRBD1 TRBJ2-3 .
CASSLTGQGNYGYTF TGTGCCAGCAGTTTAACGGGACAGGGGAACTATGGCTACACCTTC TRBV27 TRBD1 TRBJ1-2 .
CASSSLNSRRSDEQFF TGTGCCAGCAGCTCCCTAAACTCCCGGCGGTCGGATGAGCAGTTCTTC TRBV7-9 . TRBJ2-1 few
CASSPRGLAPLSNTGELFF TGCGCCAGCAGCCCGAGGGGACTAGCGCCTCTTTCGAACACCGGGGAGCTGTTTTTT TRBV5-1 TRBD2 TRBJ2-2 few
CASLVGRGNNEQFF TGTGCCAGTCTCGTGGGGCGAGGGAACAATGAGCAGTTCTTC TRBV7-2 . TRBJ2-1 many
CASSLGRARELFF TGTGCCAGCAGCTTAGGCAGGGCCAGGGAGCTGTTTTTT TRBV7-2 . TRBJ2-2 many
CASSYSMDPSYEQYF TGTGCCAGCAGTTACTCGATGGATCCTTCCTACGAGCAGTACTTC TRBV6-6 . TRBJ2-7 .
CASNREAKNIQYF TGTGCCAGCAACAGGGAAGCCAAAAACATTCAGTACTTC TRBV2 . TRBJ2-4 few
CASSMGSRGAQETQYF TGTGCCAGTAGTATGGGTTCGAGGGGGGCCCAAGAGACCCAGTACTTC TRBV19 . TRBJ2-5 .
CATSDRTPGLAGGWNEQFF TGTGCCACCAGTGACCGTACACCGGGACTAGCGGGAGGTTGGAATGAGCAGTTCTTC TRBV24-1 TRBD2 TRBJ2-1 few
CTSSQTSPSGELFF TGCACCAGCAGCCAGACTAGCCCAAGCGGGGAGCTGTTTTTT TRBV1 . TRBJ2-2 few
CAISFSGLSETQYF TGTGCCATCAGTTTTTCAGGACTATCGGAGACCCAGTACTTC TRBV10-3 . TRBJ2-5 few
CSAQDRGSYNEQFF TGCAGCGCCCAGGACAGGGGATCCTACAATGAGCAGTTCTTC TRBV29-1 TRBD1 TRBJ2-1 .
CASSIWDSQYF TGTGCCAGCAGTATCTGGGACTCGCAGTACTTC TRBV28 . TRBJ2-7 few
CASSSRISGNTIYF TGTGCCAGCAGTTCGCGAATCTCTGGAAACACCATATATTTT TRBV6-5 . TRBJ1-3 .